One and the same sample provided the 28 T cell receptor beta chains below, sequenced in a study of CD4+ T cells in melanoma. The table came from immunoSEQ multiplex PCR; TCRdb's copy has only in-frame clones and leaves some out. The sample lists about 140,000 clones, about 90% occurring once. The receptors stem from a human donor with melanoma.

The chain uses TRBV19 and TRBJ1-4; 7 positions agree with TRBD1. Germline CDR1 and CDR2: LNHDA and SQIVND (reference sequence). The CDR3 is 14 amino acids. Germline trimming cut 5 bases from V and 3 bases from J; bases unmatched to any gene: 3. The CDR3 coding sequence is TGTGCCAGTAGTCCCAGGGGGGCTAATGAAAAACTGTTTTTT. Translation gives CASSPRGANEKLFF.

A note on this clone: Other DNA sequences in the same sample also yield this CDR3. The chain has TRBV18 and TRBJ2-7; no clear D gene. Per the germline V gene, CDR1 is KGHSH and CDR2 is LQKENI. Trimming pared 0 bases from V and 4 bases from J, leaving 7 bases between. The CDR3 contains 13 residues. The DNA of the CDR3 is TGTGCCAGCTCACCACCGGGGTCTTACGAGCAGTACTTC. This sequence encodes CASSPPGSYEQYF.

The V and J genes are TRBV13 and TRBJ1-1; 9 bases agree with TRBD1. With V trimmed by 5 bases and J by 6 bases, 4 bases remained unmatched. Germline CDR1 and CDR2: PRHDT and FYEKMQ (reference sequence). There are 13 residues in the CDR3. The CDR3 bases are TGTGCCAGCAGCATTAGACAGGGGGCTGAAGCTTTCTTT. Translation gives CASSIRQGAEAFF.

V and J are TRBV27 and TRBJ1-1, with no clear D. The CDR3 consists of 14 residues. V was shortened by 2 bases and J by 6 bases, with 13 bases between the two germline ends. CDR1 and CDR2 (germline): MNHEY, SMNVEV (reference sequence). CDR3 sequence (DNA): TGTGCCAGCAGTTTAAGGCCCGGCTCTTCTGAAGCTTTCTTT. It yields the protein CASSLRPGSSEAFF.

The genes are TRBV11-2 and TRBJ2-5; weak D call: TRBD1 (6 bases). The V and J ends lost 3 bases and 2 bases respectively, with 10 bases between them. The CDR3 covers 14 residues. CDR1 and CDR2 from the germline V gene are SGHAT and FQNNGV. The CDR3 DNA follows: TGTGCCAGCAGCTTTAGGACAGCTCAAGAGACCCAGTACTTC. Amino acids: CASSFRTAQETQYF. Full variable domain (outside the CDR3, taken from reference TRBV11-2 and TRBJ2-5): EAGVAQSPRYKIIEKRQSVAFWCNPISGHATLYWYQQILGQGPKLLIQFQNNGVVDDSQLPKDRFSAERLKGVDSTLKIQPAKLEDSAVYLCASSFRTAQETQYFGPGTRLLVL.

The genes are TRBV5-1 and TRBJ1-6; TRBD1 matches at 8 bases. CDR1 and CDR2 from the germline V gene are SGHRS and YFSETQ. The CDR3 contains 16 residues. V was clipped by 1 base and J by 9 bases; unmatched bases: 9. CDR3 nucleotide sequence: TGCGCCAGCAGCTTGAGGCCGACAGGGGAAGGTTCACCCCTCCACTTT. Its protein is CASSLRPTGEGSPLHF.

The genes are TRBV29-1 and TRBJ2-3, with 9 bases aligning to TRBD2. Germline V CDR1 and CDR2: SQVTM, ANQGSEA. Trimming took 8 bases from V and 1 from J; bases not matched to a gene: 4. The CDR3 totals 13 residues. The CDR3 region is CSFLAGGTDTQYF. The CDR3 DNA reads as TGCAGCTTCTTAGCGGGGGGCACAGATACGCAGTATTTT.

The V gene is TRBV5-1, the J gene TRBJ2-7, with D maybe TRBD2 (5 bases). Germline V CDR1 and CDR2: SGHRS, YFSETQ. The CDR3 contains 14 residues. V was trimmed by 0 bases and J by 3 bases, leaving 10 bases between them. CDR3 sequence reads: CASSLGVGVYEQYF. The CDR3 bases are TGCGCCAGCAGCTTGGGGGTCGGGGTCTACGAGCAGTACTTC.

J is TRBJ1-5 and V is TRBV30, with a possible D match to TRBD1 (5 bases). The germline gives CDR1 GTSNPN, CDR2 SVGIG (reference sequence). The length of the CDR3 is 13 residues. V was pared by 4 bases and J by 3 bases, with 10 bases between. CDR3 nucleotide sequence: TGTGCCTGGACGACAGCTCCCAATCAGCCCCAGCATTTT. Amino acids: CAWTTAPNQPQHF.

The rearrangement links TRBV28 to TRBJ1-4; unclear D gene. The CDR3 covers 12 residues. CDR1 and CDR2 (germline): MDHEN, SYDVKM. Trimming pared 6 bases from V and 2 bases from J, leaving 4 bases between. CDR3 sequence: CASRGTNEKLFF. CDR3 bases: TGTGCCAGCAGGGGTACTAATGAAAAACTGTTTTTT.

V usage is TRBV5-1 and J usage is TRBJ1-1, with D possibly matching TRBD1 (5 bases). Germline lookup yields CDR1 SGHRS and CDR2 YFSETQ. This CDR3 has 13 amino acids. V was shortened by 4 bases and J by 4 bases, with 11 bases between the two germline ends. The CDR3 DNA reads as TGCGCCAGCAGCCGCCGGGGGTCCACTGAAGCTTTCTTT. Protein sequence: CASSRRGSTEAFF.

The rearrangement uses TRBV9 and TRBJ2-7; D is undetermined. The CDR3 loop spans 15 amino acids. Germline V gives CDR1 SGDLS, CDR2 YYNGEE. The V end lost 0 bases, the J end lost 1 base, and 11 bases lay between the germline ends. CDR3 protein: CASSVAGASSYEQYF. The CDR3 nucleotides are TGTGCCAGCAGCGTAGCTGGCGCTTCTTCCTACGAGCAGTACTTC. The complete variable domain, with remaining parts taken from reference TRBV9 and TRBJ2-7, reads DSGVTQTPKHLITATGQRVTLRCSPRSGDLSVYWYQQSLDQGLQFLIQYYNGEERAKGNILERFSAQQFPDLHSELNLSSLELGDSALYFCASSVAGASSYEQYFGPGTRLTVT.

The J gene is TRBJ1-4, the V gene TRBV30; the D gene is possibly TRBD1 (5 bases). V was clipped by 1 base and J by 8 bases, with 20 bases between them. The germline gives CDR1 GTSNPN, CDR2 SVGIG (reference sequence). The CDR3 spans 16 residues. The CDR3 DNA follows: TGTGCCTGGAGTGCCGGGGGAGGGACCACCATGGAAAAACTGTTTTTT. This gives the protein CAWSAGGGTTMEKLFF. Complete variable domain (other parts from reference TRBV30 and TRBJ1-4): SQTIHQWPATLVQPVGSPLSLECTVEGTSNPNLYWYRQAAGRGLQLLFYSVGIGQISSEVPQNLSASRPQDRQFILSSKKLLLSDSGFYLCAWSAGGGTTMEKLFFGSGTQLSVL.

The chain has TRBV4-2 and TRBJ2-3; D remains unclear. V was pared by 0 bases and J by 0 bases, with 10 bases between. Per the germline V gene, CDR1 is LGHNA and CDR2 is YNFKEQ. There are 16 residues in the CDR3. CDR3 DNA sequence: TGTGCCAGCAGCCAAGATCCAGGCTCTAGCACAGATACGCAGTATTTT. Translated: CASSQDPGSSTDTQYF.

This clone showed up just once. CDR3 DNA sequence: TGCGCCAGCAGCTTGGGGGGACAGGCTAATCAGCCCCAGCATTTT. Its translation: CASSLGGQANQPQHF. The chain has TRBV5-1 and TRBJ1-5; TRBD1 aligns across 8 bases. The CDR3 spans 15 residues. Trimming at V came to 0 bases and at J to 4 bases, leaving 3 bases not matched to a gene. Germline V gene lookup returns CDR1 SGHRS and CDR2 YFSETQ.

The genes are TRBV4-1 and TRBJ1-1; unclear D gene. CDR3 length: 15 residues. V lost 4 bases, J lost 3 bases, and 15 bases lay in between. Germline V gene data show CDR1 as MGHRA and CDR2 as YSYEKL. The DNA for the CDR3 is TGCGCCAGCAGCCCCCCACCCGAGGGAGACACTGAAGCTTTCTTT. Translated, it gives CASSPPPEGDTEAFF.

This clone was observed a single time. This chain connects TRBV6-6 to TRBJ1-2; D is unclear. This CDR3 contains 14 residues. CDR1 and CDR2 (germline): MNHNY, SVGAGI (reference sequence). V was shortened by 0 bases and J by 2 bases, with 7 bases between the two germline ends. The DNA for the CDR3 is TGTGCCAGCAGTTACTCGAAGCTAAACTATGGCTACACCTTC. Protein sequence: CASSYSKLNYGYTF.

CDR3: CASSPRTSGANVLTF. Written as DNA, the CDR3 is TGTGCCAGCAGCCCAAGGACCTCTGGGGCCAACGTCCTGACTTTC. The J gene is TRBJ2-6, the V gene TRBV27; no clear D. The ends were cut back, 6 bases at V and 0 bases at J, with 9 bases in the middle. The germline CDR1 and CDR2 sequences are MNHEY and SMNVEV (reference sequence). This CDR3 has 15 amino acids.

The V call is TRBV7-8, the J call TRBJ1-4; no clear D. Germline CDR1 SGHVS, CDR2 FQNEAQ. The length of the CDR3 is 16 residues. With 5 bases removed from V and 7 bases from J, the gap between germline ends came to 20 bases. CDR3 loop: CASSRRRQQPIEKLFF. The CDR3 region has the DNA TGTGCCAGCAGCCGACGCCGTCAGCAGCCGATTGAAAAACTGTTTTTT.

CDR3 sequence: CASGGTATTSPLHF. CDR3 DNA: TGTGCCAGCGGAGGGACAGCGACCACTTCGCCCCTCCACTTT. The rearrangement joins TRBV9 to TRBJ1-6; 7 nucleotides align to TRBD1. The CDR3 sequence is 14 residues long. In germline, CDR1 is SGDLS, CDR2 YYNGEE. The V segment lost 7 bases and the J segment 13 bases; nucleotides outside the gene matches: 14.

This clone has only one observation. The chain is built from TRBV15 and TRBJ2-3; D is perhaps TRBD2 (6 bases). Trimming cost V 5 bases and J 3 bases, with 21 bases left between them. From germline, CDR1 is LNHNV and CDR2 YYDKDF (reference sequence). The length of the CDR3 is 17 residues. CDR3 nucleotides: TGTGCCACCAGCCGACCGCGTAGCGGCGTCGGAACAGATACGCAGTATTTT. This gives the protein CATSRPRSGVGTDTQYF.

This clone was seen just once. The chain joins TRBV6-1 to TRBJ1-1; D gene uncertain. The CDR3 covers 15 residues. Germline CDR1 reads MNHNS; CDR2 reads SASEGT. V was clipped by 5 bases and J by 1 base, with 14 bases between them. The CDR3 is CASSIKAWGNTEAFF. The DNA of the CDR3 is TGTGCCAGCAGTATAAAAGCATGGGGGAACACTGAAGCTTTCTTT.

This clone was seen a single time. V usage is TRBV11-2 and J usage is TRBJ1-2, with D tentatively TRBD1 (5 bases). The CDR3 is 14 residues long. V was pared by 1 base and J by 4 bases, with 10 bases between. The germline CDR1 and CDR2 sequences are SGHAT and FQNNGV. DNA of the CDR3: TGTGCCAGCAGCTTAGTTTCAGGGATCTATGGCTACACCTTC. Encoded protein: CASSLVSGIYGYTF.

CDR3 in amino acids: CASSRNTYQETQYF. CDR3 DNA sequence: TGTGCCAGCAGCCGAAACACGTACCAAGAGACCCAGTACTTC. The rearrangement links TRBV9 to TRBJ2-5; no firm D call. This CDR3 is 14 amino acids long. Between the trimmed V and J ends, which lost 4 bases and 0 bases, there was a span of 10 bases. Germline assignment: CDR1 SGDLS and CDR2 YYNGEE.

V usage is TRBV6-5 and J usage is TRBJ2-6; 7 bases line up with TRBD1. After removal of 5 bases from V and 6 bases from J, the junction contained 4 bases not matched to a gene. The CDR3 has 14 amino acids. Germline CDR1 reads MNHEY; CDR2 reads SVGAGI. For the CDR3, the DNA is TGTGCCAGCAGTCAGGGGGTATCGGCCAACGTCCTGACTTTC. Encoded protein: CASSQGVSANVLTF.

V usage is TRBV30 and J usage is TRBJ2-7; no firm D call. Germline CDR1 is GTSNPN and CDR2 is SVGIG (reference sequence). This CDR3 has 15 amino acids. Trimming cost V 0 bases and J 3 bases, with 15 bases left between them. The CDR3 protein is CAWSVPWGFGYEQYF. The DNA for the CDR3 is TGTGCCTGGAGTGTCCCCTGGGGTTTCGGCTACGAGCAGTACTTC.

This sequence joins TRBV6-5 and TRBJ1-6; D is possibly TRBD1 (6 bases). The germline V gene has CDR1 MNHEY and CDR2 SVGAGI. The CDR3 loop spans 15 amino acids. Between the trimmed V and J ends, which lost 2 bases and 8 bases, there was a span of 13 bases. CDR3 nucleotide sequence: TGTGCCAGCAGTTACATCACAGGGAGAGATTCACCCCTCCACTTT. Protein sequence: CASSYITGRDSPLHF.

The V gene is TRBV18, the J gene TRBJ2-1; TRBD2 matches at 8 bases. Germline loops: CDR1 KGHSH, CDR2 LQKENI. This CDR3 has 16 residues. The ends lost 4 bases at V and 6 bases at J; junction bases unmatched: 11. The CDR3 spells CASSLTMTGGLNEQFF. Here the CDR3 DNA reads TGTGCCAGCTCACTTACTATGACGGGGGGGCTCAATGAGCAGTTCTTC.